This section outlines one T cell receptor beta chain sequence together with its context. Seattle patient enrollment occurred during active infection, with longitudinal follow-up thereafter. Germline-derived CDR1 and CDR2 are GTSNPN and SVGIG (reference sequence). V dropped 3 bases and J dropped 0 bases, with 9 bases sitting between them. The CDR3 is 14 amino acids. These data originate in a study of blood T cell repertoires in COVID-19. Original analysis: Reference gene primers were amplified, and this amplification served to estimate nucleated cell counts. Profiling relied on immunoSEQ multiplex PCR, and the TCRdb table lists in-frame clones only, not all of them. V and J calls and clone size are given by that table; D and trimming were obtained from the DNA. The table lists roughly 260,000 clones, roughly 86% of them singletons.

The source of this sequence is a woman aged 25 to 39 with COVID-19, enrolled during active disease. Sequenced sample: peripheral blood. J is TRBJ1-3 and V is TRBV30; D possibly corresponds to TRBD1 (5 bases). CDR3 loop: CAWSRQNSGNTIYF. As DNA, the CDR3 is TGTGCCTGGAGCCGACAGAACTCTGGAAACACCATATATTTT.